The entry below gives a single T cell receptor beta chain sequence along with its context. The table came from immunoSEQ multiplex PCR; TCRdb's copy has only in-frame clones and leaves some out. The data hold about 50,000 clones, with roughly nine tenths observed a single time. These data originate in a study of blood T cell repertoires in COVID-19. The germline gives CDR1 LNHNV, CDR2 YYDKDF (reference sequence). This CDR3 region has 13 residues. Between the trimmed V and J ends, which lost 5 bases and 3 bases, there was a span of 10 bases. The chain carries TRBV15 and TRBJ1-2; tentatively, D is TRBD1 (5 bases). This sequence originates from a man in his 60s with active or convalescent COVID-19. Sequences were obtained from peripheral blood. CDR3 DNA sequence: TGTGCCACCAGCCTTGGGGGGGACTATGGCTACACCTTC. Protein: CATSLGGDYGYTF.